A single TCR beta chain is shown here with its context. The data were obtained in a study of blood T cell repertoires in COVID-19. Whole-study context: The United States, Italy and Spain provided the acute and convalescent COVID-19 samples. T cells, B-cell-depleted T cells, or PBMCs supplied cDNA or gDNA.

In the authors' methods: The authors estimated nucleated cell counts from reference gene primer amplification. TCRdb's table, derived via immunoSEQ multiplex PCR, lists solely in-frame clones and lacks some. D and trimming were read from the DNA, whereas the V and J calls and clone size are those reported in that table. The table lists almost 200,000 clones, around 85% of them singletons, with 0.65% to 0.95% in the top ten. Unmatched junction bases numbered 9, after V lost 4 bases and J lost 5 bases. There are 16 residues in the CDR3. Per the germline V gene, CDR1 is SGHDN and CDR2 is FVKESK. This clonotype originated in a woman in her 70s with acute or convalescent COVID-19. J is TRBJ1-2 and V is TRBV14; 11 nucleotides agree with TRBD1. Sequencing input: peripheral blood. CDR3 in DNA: TGTGCCAGCAGCCTTGGACAGGGGGCCTTCAGATATGGCTACACCTTC. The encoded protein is CASSLGQGAFRYGYTF.